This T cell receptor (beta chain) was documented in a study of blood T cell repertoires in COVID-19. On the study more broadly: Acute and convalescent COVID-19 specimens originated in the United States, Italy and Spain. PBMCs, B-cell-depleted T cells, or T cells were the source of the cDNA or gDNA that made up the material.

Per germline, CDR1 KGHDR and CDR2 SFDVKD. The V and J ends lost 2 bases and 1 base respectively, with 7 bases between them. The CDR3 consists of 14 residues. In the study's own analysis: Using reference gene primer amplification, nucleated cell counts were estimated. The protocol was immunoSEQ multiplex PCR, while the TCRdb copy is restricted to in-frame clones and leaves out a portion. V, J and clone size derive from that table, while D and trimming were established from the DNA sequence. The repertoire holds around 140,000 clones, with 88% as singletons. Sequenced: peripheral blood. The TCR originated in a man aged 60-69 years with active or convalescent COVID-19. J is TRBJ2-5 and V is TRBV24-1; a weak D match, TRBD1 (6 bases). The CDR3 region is CATSDWTVQETQYF. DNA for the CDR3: TGTGCCACCAGTGATTGGACAGTCCAAGAGACCCAGTACTTC.